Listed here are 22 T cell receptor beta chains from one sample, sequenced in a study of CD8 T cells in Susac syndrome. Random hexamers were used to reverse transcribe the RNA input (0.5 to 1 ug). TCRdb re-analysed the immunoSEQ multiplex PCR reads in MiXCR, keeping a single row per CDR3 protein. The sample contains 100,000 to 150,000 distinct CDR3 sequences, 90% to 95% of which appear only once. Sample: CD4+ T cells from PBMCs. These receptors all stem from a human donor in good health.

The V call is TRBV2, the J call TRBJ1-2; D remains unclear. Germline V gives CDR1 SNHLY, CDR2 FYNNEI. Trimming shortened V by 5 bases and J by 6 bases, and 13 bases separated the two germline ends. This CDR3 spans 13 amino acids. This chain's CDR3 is CASSSRGRDGYTF. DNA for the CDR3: TGTGCCAGCAGTAGCCGCGGACGGGATGGCTACACCTTC.

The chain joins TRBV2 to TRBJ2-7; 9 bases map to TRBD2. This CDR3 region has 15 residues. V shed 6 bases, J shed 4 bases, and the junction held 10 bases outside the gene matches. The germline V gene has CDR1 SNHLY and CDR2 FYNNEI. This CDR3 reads CASSGVRTSEYEQYF. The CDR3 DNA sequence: TGTGCCAGCAGCGGGGTCAGGACTAGCGAATACGAGCAGTACTTC.

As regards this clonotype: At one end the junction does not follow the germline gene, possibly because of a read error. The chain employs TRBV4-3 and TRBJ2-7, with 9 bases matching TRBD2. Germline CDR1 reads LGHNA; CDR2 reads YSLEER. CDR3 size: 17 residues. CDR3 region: CASSPGGYSGRSSEQYF. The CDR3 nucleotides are TGCGCCAGCAGCCCCGGGGGGTATAGCGGGAGATCCTCCGAGCAGTACTTC.

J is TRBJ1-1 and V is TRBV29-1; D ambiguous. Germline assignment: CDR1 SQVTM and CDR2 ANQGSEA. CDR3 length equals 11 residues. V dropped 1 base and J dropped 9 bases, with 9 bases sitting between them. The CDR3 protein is CSVEVSNQAFF. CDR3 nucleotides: TGCAGCGTTGAAGTCTCAAATCAAGCTTTCTTT. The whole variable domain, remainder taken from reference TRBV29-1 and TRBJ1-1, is SAVISQKPSRDICQRGTSLTIQCQVDSQVTMMFWYRQQPGQSLTLIATANQGSEATYESGFVIDKFPISRPNLTFSTLTVSNMSPEDSSIYLCSVEVSNQAFFGQGTRLTVV.

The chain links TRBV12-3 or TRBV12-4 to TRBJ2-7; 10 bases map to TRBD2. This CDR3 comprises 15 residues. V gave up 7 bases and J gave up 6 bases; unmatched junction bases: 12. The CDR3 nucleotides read TGTGCCAGCACCTTCCTAGCGGGAGCCTTGTCCGAGCAGTACTTC. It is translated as CASTFLAGALSEQYF.

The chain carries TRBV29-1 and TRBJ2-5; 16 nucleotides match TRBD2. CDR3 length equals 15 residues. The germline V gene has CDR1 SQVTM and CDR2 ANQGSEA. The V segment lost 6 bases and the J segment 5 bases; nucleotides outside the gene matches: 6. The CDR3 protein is CSVGTSGRAGETQYF. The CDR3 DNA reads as TGCAGCGTCGGGACTAGCGGGAGGGCTGGGGAGACCCAGTACTTC. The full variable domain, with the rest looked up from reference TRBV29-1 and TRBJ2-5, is SAVISQKPSRDICQRGTSLTIQCQVDSQVTMMFWYRQQPGQSLTLIATANQGSEATYESGFVIDKFPISRPNLTFSTLTVSNMSPEDSSIYLCSVGTSGRAGETQYFGPGTRLLVL.

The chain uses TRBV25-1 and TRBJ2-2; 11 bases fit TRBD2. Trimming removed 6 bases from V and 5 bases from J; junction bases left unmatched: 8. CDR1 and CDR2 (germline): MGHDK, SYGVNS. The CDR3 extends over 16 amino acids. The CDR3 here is CASSFLTSGVTGELFF. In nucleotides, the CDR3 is TGTGCCAGCAGCTTCTTGACTAGCGGGGTGACCGGGGAGCTGTTTTTT.

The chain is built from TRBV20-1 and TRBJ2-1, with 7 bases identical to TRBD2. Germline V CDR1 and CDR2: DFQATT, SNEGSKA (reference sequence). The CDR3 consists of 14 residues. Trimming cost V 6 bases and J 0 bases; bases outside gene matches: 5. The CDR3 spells CSAVAGNSYNEQFF. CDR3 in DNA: TGCAGTGCCGTAGCGGGCAACTCCTACAATGAGCAGTTCTTC.

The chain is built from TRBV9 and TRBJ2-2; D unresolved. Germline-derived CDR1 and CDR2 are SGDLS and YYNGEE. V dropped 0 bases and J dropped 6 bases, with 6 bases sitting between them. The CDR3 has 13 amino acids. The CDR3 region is CASSVVAAGELFF. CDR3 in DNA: TGTGCCAGCAGCGTAGTGGCAGCCGGGGAGCTGTTTTTT.

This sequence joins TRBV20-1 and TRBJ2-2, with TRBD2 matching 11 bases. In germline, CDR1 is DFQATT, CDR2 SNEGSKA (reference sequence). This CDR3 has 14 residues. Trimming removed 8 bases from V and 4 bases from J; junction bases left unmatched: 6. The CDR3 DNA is TGCAGTACTATAGCGGGAGGGGTCACCGGGGAGCTGTTTTTT. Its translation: CSTIAGGVTGELFF.

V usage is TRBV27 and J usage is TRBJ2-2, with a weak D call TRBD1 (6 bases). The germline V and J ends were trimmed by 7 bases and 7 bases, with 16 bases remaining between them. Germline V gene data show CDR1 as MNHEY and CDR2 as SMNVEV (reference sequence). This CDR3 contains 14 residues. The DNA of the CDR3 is TGTGCCAGCACTCTGGGGGCAGGCCTCGGGGAGCTGTTTTTT. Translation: CASTLGAGLGELFF.

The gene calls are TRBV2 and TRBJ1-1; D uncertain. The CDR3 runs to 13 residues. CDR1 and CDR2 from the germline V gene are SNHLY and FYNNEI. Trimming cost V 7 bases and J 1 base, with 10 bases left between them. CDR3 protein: CASTRMENTEAFF. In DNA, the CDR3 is TGTGCCAGCACTCGGATGGAGAACACTGAAGCTTTCTTT.

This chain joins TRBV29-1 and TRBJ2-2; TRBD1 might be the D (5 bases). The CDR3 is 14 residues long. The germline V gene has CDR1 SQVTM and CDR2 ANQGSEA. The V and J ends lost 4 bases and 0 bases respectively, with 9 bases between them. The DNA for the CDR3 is TGCAGCGTTGGCAACAGGCCGAACACCGGGGAGCTGTTTTTT. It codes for CSVGNRPNTGELFF.

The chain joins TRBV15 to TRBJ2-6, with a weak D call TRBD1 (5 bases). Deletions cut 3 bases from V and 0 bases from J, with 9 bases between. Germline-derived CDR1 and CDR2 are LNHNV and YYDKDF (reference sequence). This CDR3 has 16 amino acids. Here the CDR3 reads CATSRAQGSGANVLTF. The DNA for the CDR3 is TGTGCCACCAGCAGGGCCCAGGGCTCTGGGGCCAACGTCCTGACTTTC.

DNA for the CDR3: TGTGCCAGTAGTCGGGCTGGCGTGGGCACAGAGACCCAGTACTTC. It is translated as CASSRAGVGTETQYF. The rearrangement joins TRBV19 to TRBJ2-5; no definite D call. This CDR3 spans 15 amino acids. Germline lookup yields CDR1 LNHDA and CDR2 SQIVND (reference sequence). Trimming left V 5 bases short and J 4 bases short, with 17 bases between.

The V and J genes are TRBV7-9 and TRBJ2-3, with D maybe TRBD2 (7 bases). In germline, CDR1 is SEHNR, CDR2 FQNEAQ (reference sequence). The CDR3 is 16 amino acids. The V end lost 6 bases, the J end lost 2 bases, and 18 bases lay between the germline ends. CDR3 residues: CASRPPDSGNTDTQYF. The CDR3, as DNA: TGTGCCAGCAGACCCCCGGACAGCGGGAACACAGATACGCAGTATTTT.

The CDR3, as DNA: TGCAGCGTTCGTCGGGGATTTGAGACCCAGTACTTC. Its translation: CSVRRGFETQYF. This sequence joins TRBV29-1 and TRBJ2-5; D may be TRBD2 (5 bases). Trimming took 5 bases from V and 5 from J, leaving 12 bases between them. CDR1 and CDR2 (germline): SQVTM, ANQGSEA. The CDR3 loop spans 12 amino acids.

For the CDR3, the DNA is TGCAGCGTTGAACCCTACAATGAGCAGTTCTTC. Its translation: CSVEPYNEQFF. The chain carries TRBV29-1 and TRBJ2-1; D not certain. This CDR3 spans 11 amino acids. Between the trimmed V and J ends, which lost 2 bases and 2 bases, there was a span of 1 base. CDR1 SQVTM and CDR2 ANQGSEA come from the germline V gene.

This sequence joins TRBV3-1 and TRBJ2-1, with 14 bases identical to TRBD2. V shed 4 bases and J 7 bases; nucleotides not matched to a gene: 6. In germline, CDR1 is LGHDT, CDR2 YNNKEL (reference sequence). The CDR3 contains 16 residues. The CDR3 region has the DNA TGTGCCAGCAGCCCGGGGACTAGCGGGAGAGAGAATGAGCAGTTCTTC. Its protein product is CASSPGTSGRENEQFF.

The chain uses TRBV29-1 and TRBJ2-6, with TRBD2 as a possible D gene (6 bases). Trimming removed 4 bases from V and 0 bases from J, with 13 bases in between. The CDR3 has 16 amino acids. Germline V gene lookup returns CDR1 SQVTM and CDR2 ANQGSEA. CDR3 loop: CSVGRTGVSGANVLTF. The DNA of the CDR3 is TGCAGCGTTGGCCGGACGGGAGTCTCTGGGGCCAACGTCCTGACTTTC.

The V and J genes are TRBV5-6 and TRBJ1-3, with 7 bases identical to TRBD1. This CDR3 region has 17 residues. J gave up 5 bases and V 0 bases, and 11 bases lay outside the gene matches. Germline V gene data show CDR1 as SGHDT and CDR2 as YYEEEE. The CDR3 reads CASSLVGQGVSRNTIYF. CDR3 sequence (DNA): TGTGCCAGCAGCTTGGTTGGTCAGGGGGTTTCAAGAAACACCATATATTTT.

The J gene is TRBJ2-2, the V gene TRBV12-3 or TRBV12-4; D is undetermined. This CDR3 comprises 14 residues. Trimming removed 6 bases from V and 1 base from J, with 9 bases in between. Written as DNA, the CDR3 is TGTGCCAGCAGGGGCAGCCAGAACACCGGGGAGCTGTTTTTT. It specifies CASRGSQNTGELFF.